This T cell receptor (beta chain) was found in a study of cytomegalovirus exposure and HLA in healthy donors. At the level of the study: The platform used for the 120 or so validation repertoires matched that of the roughly 630 first-cohort repertoires, a later analysis reported.

Clones were sequenced by immunoSEQ multiplex PCR, and TCRdb holds only the in-frame ones, with some missing. The repertoire holds about 120,000 clones, with around 89% as singletons. General study findings and limits: Subsequent analysis showed first-cohort TCR clusters tending to co-occur in 95 to 150 validation repertoires. Three chains linked to CMV were shown in vitro to be specific for CMV antigens.

Notes on this clone: The antigen is undetermined.

This clonotype was sampled from a man between 18 and 29 years old in good health and CMV-seronegative. The sequenced sample consisted of PBMCs.

In nucleotides, the CDR3 is TGTGCCATCAGCCACTCTAGCGGGAGTTACGAGCAGTACTTC. It is translated as CAISHSSGSYEQYF. This chain joins TRBV10-3 and TRBJ2-7; TRBD2 agrees at 10 bases. Germline V gene sequence: CDR1 ENHRY, CDR2 SYGVKD. The CDR3 loop spans 14 amino acids. V lost 6 bases, J lost 4 bases, and 6 bases stayed unmatched.